The T cell receptor beta chain under discussion was sequenced for a study of neurological immune-mediated disorders. cDNA synthesis was performed by 5'RACE with 10-nucleotide random UMIs. Each sequencing run yielded over 170 million TCR-beta sequences from 15-18 subjects. TCRdb processed the 5' RACE reads anew with MiXCR; each CDR3 protein has one entry. The repertoire holds about 71,000 distinct CDR3 sequences, with 9.5% to 13% as singletons. The time point: longitudinal time-point 1 (baseline). CDR3 length: 16 residues. Germline CDR1 and CDR2: SGHTA and FQGTGA. V lost 4 bases and J lost 5; bases outside the gene matches: 10. This clonotype was counted at least ten times.

V gene TRBV7-3 combines with J gene TRBJ2-2; TRBD2 agrees at 7 bases. The sample consisted of PBMCs. This clonotype was sampled from a man in his thirties or forties in good health. The CDR3: CASSYSSWEGTGELFF. CDR3 nucleotides: TGTGCCAGCAGCTACTCCTCATGGGAGGGGACCGGGGAGCTGTTTTTT.